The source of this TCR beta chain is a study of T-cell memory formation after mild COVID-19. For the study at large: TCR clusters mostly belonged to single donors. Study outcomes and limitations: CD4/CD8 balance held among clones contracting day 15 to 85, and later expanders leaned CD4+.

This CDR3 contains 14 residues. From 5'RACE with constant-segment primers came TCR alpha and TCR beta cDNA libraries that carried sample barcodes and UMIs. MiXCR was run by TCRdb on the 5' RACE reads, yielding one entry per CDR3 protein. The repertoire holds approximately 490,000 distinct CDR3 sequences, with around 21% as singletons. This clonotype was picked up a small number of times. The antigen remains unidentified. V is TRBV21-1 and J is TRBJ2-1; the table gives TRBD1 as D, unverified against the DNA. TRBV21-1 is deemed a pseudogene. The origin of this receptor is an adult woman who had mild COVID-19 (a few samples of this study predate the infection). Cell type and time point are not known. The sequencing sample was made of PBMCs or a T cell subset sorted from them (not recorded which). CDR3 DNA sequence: TGTGCCAGCAGTCTCGGGACAGGTTGGGATGAGCAGTTCTTC. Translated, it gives CASSLGTGWDEQFF.